Listed below are T cell receptor beta chains from one sample, sequenced in a study of human T cells and chemical hapten exposure. A single record per CDR3 protein comes from TCRdb applying MiXCR to the RACE reads. The sample contains roughly 380,000 distinct CDR3 sequences, more than 4.5% of which appear only once. The sequencing used whole blood, collected in connection with sensitization to the hapten diphenylcyclopropenone (DPC). The receptor set was obtained from a woman aged 45-60 years with alopecia areata. Some clones in this sample may be carry-over from other donors' samples. The CDR3 runs from the conserved cysteine through the conserved F or W. Fields, in order: J gene, clone size, V gene, D gene, CDR3 DNA, CDR3 protein. D genes are given only for firm matches. For some rows the clone size is stated as once, few or many, or as a class when expanded; others skip it.

J gene: TRBJ1-1
clone size: many
V gene: TRBV25-1
D gene: NA
CDR3 DNA: TGTGCCAGCAGTAACACAGGGCTGGCTGAAGCTTTCTTT
CDR3 protein: CASSNTGLAEAFF

J gene: TRBJ2-2
clone size: few
V gene: TRBV7-9
D gene: NA
CDR3 DNA: TGTGCCAGCAGCATAGTCGGGACTGTCGGGGAGCTGTTTTTT
CDR3 protein: CASSIVGTVGELFF

J gene: TRBJ2-5
clone size: NA
V gene: TRBV3-1
D gene: NA
CDR3 DNA: TGTGCCACGGTCCCCGGAACAGGCAAAGAGCAGTACTTC
CDR3 protein: CATVPGTGKEQYF

J gene: TRBJ2-1
clone size: many
V gene: TRBV12-3/TRBV12-4
D gene: NA
CDR3 DNA: TGTGCCAGCAGTTGGGCGGACTACAATGAGCAGTTCTTC
CDR3 protein: CASSWADYNEQFF

J gene: TRBJ1-5
clone size: many
V gene: TRBV29-1
D gene: NA
CDR3 DNA: TGCAGCGTTCGAGGGAAAAATCAGCCCCAGCATTTT
CDR3 protein: CSVRGKNQPQHF

J gene: TRBJ2-1
clone size: many
V gene: TRBV5-1
D gene: TRBD2
CDR3 DNA: TGCGCCAGCAGCTTGACTAGCGGGAGGGCCTCCTACAATGAGCAGTTCTTC
CDR3 protein: CASSLTSGRASYNEQFF

J gene: TRBJ2-1
clone size: NA
V gene: TRBV29-1
D gene: NA
CDR3 DNA: TGCAGCGTTGAGGCCCTCGGGCATGAGCAGTTCTTC
CDR3 protein: CSVEALGHEQFF

J gene: TRBJ1-1
clone size: many
V gene: TRBV6-2/TRBV6-3
D gene: NA
CDR3 DNA: TGTGCCAGCAGTAGCCCGCAATTTCAGGGGCCTGAAGCTTTCTTT
CDR3 protein: CASSSPQFQGPEAFF

J gene: TRBJ1-6
clone size: many
V gene: TRBV7-7
D gene: NA
CDR3 DNA: TGTGCCAGCAGTTCCGGGACTCTAAATTCACCCCTCCACTTT
CDR3 protein: CASSSGTLNSPLHF

J gene: TRBJ2-7
clone size: few
V gene: TRBV6-2/TRBV6-3
D gene: NA
CDR3 DNA: TGTGCCAGCAGCGCCACTCGAGCGGGAAAGGGGGCTTACGAGCAGTACTTC
CDR3 protein: CASSATRAGKGAYEQYF